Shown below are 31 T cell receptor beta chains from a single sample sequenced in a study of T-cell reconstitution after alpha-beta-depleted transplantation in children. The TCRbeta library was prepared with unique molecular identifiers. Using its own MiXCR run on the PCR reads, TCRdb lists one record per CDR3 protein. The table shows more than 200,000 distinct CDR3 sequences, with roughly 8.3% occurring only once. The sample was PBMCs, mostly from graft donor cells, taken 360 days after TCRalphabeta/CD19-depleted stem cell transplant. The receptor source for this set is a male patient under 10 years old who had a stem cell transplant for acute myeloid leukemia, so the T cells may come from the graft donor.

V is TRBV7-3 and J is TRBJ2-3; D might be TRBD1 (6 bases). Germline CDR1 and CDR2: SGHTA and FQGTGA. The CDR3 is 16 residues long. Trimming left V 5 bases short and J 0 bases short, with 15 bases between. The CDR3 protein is CASSMGQGLSTDTQYF. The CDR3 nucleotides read TGTGCCAGCAGCATGGGGCAGGGGCTTAGCACAGATACGCAGTATTTT.

CDR3 nucleotides: TGCGCCAGCACATCCGAGGGTGGCGAGACCCAGTACTTC. Its translation: CASTSEGGETQYF. The chain links TRBV5-1 to TRBJ2-5; weak D call: TRBD2 (5 bases). This CDR3 is built from 13 residues. V gave up 6 bases and J gave up 5 bases, with 14 bases separating them. In germline, CDR1 is SGHRS, CDR2 YFSETQ.

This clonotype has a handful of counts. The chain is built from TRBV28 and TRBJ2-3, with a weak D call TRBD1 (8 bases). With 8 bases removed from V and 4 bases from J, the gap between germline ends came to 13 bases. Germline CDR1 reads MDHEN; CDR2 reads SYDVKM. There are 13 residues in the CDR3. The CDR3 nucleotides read TGTGCCAGCTTTACAGGGGGGGCAGATACGCAGTATTTT. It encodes CASFTGGADTQYF.

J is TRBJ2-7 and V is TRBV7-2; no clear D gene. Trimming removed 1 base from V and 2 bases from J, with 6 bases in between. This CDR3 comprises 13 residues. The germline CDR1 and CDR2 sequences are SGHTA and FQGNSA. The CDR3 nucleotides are TGTGCCAGCAGCTTAGTTAGCCCCTACGAGCAGTACTTC. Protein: CASSLVSPYEQYF.

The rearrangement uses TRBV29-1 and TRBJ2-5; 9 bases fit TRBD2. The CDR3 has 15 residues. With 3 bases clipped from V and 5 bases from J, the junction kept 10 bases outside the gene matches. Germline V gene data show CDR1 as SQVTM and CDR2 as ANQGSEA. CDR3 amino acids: CSVDGLAGERETQYF. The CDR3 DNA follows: TGCAGCGTTGACGGGTTAGCGGGAGAACGGGAGACCCAGTACTTC.

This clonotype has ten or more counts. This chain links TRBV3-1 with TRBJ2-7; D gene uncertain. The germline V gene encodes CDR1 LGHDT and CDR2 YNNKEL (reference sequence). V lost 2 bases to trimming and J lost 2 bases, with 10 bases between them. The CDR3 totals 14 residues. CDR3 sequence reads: CASSQYVIPYEQYF. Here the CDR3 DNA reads TGTGCCAGCAGCCAATACGTAATCCCCTACGAGCAGTACTTC.

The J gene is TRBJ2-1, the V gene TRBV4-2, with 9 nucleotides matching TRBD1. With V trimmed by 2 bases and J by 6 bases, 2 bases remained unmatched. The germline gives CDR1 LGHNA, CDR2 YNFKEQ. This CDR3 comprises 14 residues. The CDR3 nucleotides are TGTGCCAGCAGCCAACCACAGGGGGCCAATGAGCAGTTCTTC. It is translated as CASSQPQGANEQFF.

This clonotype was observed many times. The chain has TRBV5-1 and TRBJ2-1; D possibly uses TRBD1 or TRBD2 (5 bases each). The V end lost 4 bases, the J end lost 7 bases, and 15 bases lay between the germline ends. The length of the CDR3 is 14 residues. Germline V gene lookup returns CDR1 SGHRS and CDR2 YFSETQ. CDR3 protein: CASSLRDPTNEQFF. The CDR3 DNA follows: TGCGCCAGCAGCCTCCGGGACCCTACTAATGAGCAGTTCTTC.

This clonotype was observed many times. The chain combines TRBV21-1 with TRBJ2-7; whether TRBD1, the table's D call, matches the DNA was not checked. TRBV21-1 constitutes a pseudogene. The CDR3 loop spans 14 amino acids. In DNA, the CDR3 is TGTGCCAGCAGCAAAGAAACAGGGGACTACGAGCAGTACGTC. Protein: CASSKETGDYEQYV.

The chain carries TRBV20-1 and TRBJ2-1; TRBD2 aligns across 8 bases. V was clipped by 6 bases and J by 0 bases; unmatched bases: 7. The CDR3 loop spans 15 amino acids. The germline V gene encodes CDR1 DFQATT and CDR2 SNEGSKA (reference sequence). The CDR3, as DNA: TGCAGTGCAAGCGGGGGACGGAGCTCCTACAATGAGCAGTTCTTC. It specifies CSASGGRSSYNEQFF.

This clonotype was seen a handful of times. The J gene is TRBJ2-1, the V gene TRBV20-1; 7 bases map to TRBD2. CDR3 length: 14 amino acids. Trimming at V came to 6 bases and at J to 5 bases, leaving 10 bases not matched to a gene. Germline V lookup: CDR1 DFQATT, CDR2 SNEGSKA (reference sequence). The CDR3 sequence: CSAGGGGRNNEQFF. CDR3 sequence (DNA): TGCAGTGCAGGTGGGGGAGGGAGGAACAATGAGCAGTTCTTC.

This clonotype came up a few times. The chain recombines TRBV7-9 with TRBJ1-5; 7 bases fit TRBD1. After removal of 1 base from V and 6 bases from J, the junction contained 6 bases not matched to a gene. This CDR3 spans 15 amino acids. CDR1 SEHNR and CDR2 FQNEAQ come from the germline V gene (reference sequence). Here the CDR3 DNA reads TGTGCCAGCAGCTTAGGTGAGGGGGCTCTTCAGCCCCAGCATTTT. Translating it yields CASSLGEGALQPQHF.

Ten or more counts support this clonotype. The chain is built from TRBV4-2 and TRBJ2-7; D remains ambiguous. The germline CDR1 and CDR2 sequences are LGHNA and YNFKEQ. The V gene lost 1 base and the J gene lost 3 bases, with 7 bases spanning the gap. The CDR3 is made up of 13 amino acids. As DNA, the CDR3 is TGTGCCAGCAGCCAAGTCCAGTACTACGAGCAGTACTTC. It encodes CASSQVQYYEQYF.

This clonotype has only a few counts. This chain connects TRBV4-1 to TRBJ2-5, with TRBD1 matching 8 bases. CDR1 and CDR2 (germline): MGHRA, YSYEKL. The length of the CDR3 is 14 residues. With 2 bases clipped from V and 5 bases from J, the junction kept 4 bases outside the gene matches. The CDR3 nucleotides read TGCGCCAGCAGCCAACAGACAGGGGACGAGACCCAGTACTTC. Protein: CASSQQTGDETQYF.

Written as DNA, the CDR3 is TGCTGCGCTAGAGCTCGGATCAAGAGGACTAGCGTTGAGACCCAGTACTTC. Its translation: CCARARIKRTSVETQYF. The V call is TRBV20-1, the J call TRBJ2-5; TRBD2 agrees at 9 bases. Germline loops: CDR1 DFQATT, CDR2 SNEGSKA (reference sequence). This CDR3 comprises 17 residues.

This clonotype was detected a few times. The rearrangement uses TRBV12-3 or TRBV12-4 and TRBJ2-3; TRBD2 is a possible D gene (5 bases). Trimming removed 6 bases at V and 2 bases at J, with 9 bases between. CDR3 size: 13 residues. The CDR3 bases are TGTGCCAGCAGGGGAGACAACACAGATACGCAGTATTTT. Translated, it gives CASRGDNTDTQYF.

CDR3 DNA sequence: TGCGCCAGCAGCGCGCAAGGCACGGCGTACACTGAAGCTTTCTTT. This codes for CASSAQGTAYTEAFF. The chain recombines TRBV5-1 with TRBJ1-1, with no clear D. The V end lost 4 bases, the J end lost 3 bases, and 16 bases lay between the germline ends. The germline CDR1 and CDR2 sequences are SGHRS and YFSETQ. This CDR3 is 15 amino acids long.

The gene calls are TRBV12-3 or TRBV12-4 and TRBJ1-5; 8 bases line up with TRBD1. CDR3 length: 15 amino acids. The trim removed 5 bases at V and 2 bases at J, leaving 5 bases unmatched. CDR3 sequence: CASSPAGGGNQPQHF. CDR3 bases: TGTGCCAGCAGTCCAGCAGGGGGCGGCAATCAGCCCCAGCATTTT.

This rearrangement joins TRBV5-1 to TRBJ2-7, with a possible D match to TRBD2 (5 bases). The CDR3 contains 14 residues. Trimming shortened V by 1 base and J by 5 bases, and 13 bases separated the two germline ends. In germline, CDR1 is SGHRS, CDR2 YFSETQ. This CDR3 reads CASSLNPTGNEQYV. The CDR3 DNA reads TGCGCCAGCAGCTTGAACCCTACCGGGAACGAGCAGTACGTC.

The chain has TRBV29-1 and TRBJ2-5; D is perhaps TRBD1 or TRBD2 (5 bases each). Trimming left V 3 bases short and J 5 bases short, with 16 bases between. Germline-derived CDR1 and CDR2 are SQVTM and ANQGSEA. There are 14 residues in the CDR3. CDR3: CSVDKLRGGETQYF. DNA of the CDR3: TGCAGCGTTGACAAGCTAAGGGGCGGGGAGACCCAGTACTTC.

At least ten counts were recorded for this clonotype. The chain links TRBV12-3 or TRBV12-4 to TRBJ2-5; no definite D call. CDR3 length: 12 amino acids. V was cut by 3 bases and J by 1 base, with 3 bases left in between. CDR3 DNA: TGTGCCAGCAGTTTCAGCCAAGAGACCCAGTACTTC. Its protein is CASSFSQETQYF.

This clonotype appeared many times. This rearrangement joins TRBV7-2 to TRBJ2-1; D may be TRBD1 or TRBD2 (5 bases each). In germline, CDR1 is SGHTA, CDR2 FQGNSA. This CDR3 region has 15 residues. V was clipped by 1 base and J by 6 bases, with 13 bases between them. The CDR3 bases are TGTGCCAGCAGCTTAGACGGGACGAATGTCAATGAGCAGTTCTTC. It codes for CASSLDGTNVNEQFF.

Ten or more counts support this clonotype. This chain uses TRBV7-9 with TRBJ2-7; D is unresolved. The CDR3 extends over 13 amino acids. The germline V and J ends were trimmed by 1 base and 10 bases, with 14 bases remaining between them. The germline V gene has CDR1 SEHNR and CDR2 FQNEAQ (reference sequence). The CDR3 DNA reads TGTGCCAGCAGCTTAGGCCGGTGGAGCGAACAGTACTTC. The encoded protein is CASSLGRWSEQYF.

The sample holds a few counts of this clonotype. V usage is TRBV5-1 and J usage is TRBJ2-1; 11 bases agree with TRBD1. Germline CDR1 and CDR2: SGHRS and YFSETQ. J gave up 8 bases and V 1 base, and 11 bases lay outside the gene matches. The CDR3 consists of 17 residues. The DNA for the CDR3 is TGCGCCAGCAGCTTGATTGCGGGACAGGGGGGAATGGATGAGCAGTTCTTC. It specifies CASSLIAGQGGMDEQFF. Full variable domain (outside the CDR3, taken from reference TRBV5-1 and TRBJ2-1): KAGVTQTPRYLIKTRGQQVTLSCSPISGHRSVSWYQQTPGQGLQFLFEYFSETQRNKGNFPGRFSGRQFSNSRSEMNVSTLELGDSALYLCASSLIAGQGGMDEQFFGPGTRLTVL.

The CDR3 sequence: CASSLARDRYEQYF. The CDR3 nucleotides are TGTGCCAGCAGTTTAGCTAGAGATCGGTACGAGCAGTACTTC. The rearrangement links TRBV12-3 or TRBV12-4 to TRBJ2-7; D is uncertain. This CDR3 has 14 amino acids. V lost 0 bases and J 4 bases, leaving 10 bases between the germline ends.

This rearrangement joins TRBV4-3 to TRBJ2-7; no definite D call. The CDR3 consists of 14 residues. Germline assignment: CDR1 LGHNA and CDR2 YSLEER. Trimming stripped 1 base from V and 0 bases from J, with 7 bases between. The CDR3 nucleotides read TGCGCCAGCAGCCAAGGGCTTCCCTCCTACGAGCAGTACTTC. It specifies CASSQGLPSYEQYF.

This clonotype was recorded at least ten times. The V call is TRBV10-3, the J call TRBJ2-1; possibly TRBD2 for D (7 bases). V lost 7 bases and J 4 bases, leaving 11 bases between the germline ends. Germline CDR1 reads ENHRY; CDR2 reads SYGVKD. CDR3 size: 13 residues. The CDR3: CAIKRDTYNEQFF. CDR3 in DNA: TGTGCCATCAAGCGGGACACATACAATGAGCAGTTCTTC.

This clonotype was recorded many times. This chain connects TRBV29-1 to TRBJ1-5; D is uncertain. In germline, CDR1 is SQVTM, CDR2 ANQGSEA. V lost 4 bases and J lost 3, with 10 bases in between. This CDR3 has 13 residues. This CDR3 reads CSVGSRYNQPQHF. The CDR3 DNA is TGCAGCGTTGGGTCTCGGTACAATCAGCCCCAGCATTTT.

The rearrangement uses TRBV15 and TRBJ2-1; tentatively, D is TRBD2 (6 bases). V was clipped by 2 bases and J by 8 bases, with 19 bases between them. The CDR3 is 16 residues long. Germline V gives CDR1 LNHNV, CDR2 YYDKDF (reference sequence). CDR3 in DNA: TGTGCCACCAGCAGATCGCGCGGAGGGGCGTCGGATGAGCAGTTCTTC. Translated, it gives CATSRSRGGASDEQFF.

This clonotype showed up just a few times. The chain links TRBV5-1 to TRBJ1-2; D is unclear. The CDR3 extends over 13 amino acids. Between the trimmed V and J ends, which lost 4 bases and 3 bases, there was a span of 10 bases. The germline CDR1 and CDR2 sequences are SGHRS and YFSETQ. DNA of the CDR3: TGCGCCAGCAGCCGTGGGGAGGACTATGGCTACACCTTC. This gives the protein CASSRGEDYGYTF.

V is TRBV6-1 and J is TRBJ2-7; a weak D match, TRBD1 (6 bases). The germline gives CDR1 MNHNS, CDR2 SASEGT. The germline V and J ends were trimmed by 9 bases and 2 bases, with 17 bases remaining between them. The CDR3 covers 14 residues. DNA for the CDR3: TGTGCCAGTTCCGGGACACTTAATCCCTACGAGCAGTACTTC. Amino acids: CASSGTLNPYEQYF.